What follows describes a single T cell receptor beta chain. Its antigen is as yet unknown. This record belongs to a study of T cell clusters in autoimmune cytopenias. Findings and caveats of the study: A dominant lymphoma-associated repertoire apparently masked the cluster-lack signature in secondary cytopenia versus chronic lymphocytic leukemia.

CDR3 length: 11 amino acids. The germline CDR1 and CDR2 sequences are SEHNR and FQNEAQ (reference sequence). TRB was amplified by touch-down multiplex PCR, primer pools A and B combined. TCRdb processed the multiplex PCR reads again and assigns one entry to each CDR3 protein, with no DNA. In all, the sample yields roughly 4,200 distinct CDR3 sequences. TRB amplification used roughly 250 ng of peripheral blood genomic DNA. In addition, the sample was reused for a study of T cell repertoires in aging, cancer and after chemotherapy. That source reports: Donors were grouped into six age bands spanning 30 or younger through 70 or older. Over several months to years, re-sampled healthy donor repertoires clearly shared clones. Across the chemotherapy interval, each cancer cohort showed higher median generation probability, suggesting thymic rebound.

This clonotype originated in a human donor in good health. Material: peripheral blood. V usage is TRBV7-9 and J usage is TRBJ1-1. CDR3 loop: CASTESTEAFF.